Described below is a single T cell receptor beta chain sequence and its context. These data originate in a study of blood T cell repertoires in COVID-19. Across the whole study: From the United States, Italy and Spain came samples of acute and convalescent COVID-19. The analysed material was cDNA or gDNA that came from T cells, B-cell-depleted T cells, or PBMCs.

This CDR3 has 16 amino acids. The germline gives CDR1 MNHEY, CDR2 SVGAGI. V gave up 0 bases and J gave up 5 bases, with 13 bases separating them. Original processing methods: Nucleated cell counts were estimated from reference gene primer amplification. Libraries were prepared by immunoSEQ multiplex PCR; TCRdb keeps only in-frame clonotypes and omits some of them. V and J calls and clone size follow that table, whereas D and trimming were derived from the DNA. The table includes roughly 250,000 clones, roughly 82% detected once. This rearrangement joins TRBV6-5 to TRBJ1-4; D possibly corresponds to TRBD1 (6 bases). The sequence derives from a woman of 80 years or more with active or convalescent COVID-19. The sequencing sample was made of peripheral blood. CDR3 nucleotides: TGTGCCAGCAGTTACTCCCCGGGAGGGGGGAATGAAAAACTGTTTTTT. Protein: CASSYSPGGGNEKLFF.